Below, 24 T cell receptor beta chains from the same sample are listed, as sequenced in a study of blood T cell repertoires in COVID-19. Libraries were prepared by immunoSEQ multiplex PCR; TCRdb keeps only in-frame clonotypes and omits some of them. Seen here are 200,000 to 250,000 clones, more than 85% observed once, and the top ten hold around 0.84%. The sample was peripheral blood. The receptor source for this set is a man aged 55 to 70 with COVID-19, enrolled during active disease.

The genes are TRBV6-6 and TRBJ2-4, with D perhaps matching TRBD1 (5 bases). The V and J ends lost 2 bases and 5 bases respectively, with 13 bases between them. Per germline, CDR1 MNHNY and CDR2 SVGAGI (reference sequence). The CDR3 totals 15 residues. This CDR3 reads CASSYRDSKQNIQYF. The DNA of the CDR3 is TGTGCCAGCAGTTACCGAGACAGCAAACAAAACATTCAGTACTTC.

This rearrangement joins TRBV19 to TRBJ2-7, with 8 positions matching TRBD2. CDR1 LNHDA and CDR2 SQIVND come from the germline V gene (reference sequence). The CDR3 extends over 15 amino acids. The junction had 3 bases not matched to a gene; V was cut back by 1 base and J by 1 base. The CDR3 coding sequence is TGTGCCAGTAGTATAGCCGGCGGGGGGTCCTACGAGCAGTACTTC. Protein: CASSIAGGGSYEQYF.

The rearrangement uses TRBV7-2 and TRBJ2-7; tentatively, D is TRBD2 (6 bases). The V and J ends lost 5 bases and 0 bases respectively, with 14 bases between them. Germline V gives CDR1 SGHTA, CDR2 FQGNSA. CDR3 size: 15 residues. The CDR3 region is CASSPGGRSSYEQYF. The CDR3 nucleotides are TGTGCCAGCAGCCCCGGGGGACGGAGCTCCTACGAGCAGTACTTC. The full variable domain, with the rest looked up from reference TRBV7-2 and TRBJ2-7, is GAGVSQSPSNKVTEKGKDVELRCDPISGHTALYWYRQSLGQGLEFLIYFQGNSAPDKSGLPSDRFSAERTGGSVSTLTIQRTQQEDSAVYLCASSPGGRSSYEQYFGPGTRLTVT.

The V gene is TRBV6-6, the J gene TRBJ1-1; tentatively, D is TRBD1 (6 bases). This CDR3 comprises 13 residues. The germline V gene encodes CDR1 MNHNY and CDR2 SVGAGI (reference sequence). The V end was cut by 6 bases, the J end by 7 bases, with 15 bases between. CDR3 DNA sequence: TGTGCCAGCAGCGGGACAACTAGAGGTGAAGCTTTCTTT. Translating it yields CASSGTTRGEAFF.

The J gene is TRBJ2-6, the V gene TRBV11-3, with 7 positions matching TRBD1. Per germline, CDR1 SGHNT and CDR2 YENEEA. The CDR3 contains 20 residues. V gave up 6 bases and J gave up 5 bases; unmatched junction bases: 22. In nucleotides, the CDR3 is TGTGCCAGCAGGTCCCCCCGACAGGGTCCCGTAGATGAGCGGGCCAACGTCCTGACTTTC. This sequence encodes CASRSPRQGPVDERANVLTF.

V usage is TRBV6-5 and J usage is TRBJ1-2; 11 nucleotides line up with TRBD1. CDR1 is MNHEY and CDR2 is SVGAGI in the germline V gene. V was pared by 8 bases and J by 0 bases, with 5 bases of the junction left unmatched. CDR3 length: 15 amino acids. The CDR3 sequence is CASGRTGGSNYGYTF. The CDR3 coding sequence is TGTGCCAGCGGCAGGACAGGGGGCTCTAACTATGGCTACACCTTC.

In this sample, this clone turned up a few times. The chain is built from TRBV11-2 and TRBJ2-3; 8 bases fit TRBD2. Trimming removed 5 bases from V and 1 base from J; junction bases left unmatched: 5. This CDR3 has 15 amino acids. The germline V gene has CDR1 SGHAT and CDR2 FQNNGV. CDR3 bases: TGTGCCAGCAGCCTACAACTAGCGGGCACAGATACGCAGTATTTT. Residues: CASSLQLAGTDTQYF.

This clone came up a few times. CDR3 coding DNA: TGTGCCAGCAGCTTATGGGGGGTTTCCTACAATGAGCAGTTCTTC. Residues: CASSLWGVSYNEQFF. V usage is TRBV11-3 and J usage is TRBJ2-1; D possibly corresponds to TRBD2 (6 bases). The germline CDR1 and CDR2 sequences are SGHNT and YENEEA. CDR3 length: 15 residues. Trimming left V 2 bases short and J 1 base short, with 9 bases between.

The chain joins TRBV5-4 to TRBJ1-1; a weak D match, TRBD1 (6 bases). CDR3 length equals 13 residues. V was pared by 4 bases and J by 6 bases, with 13 bases between. The germline gives CDR1 SGHNT, CDR2 YYREEE (reference sequence). The CDR3 sequence is CASSPGQSPEAFF. The DNA of the CDR3 is TGTGCCAGCAGCCCAGGACAGTCCCCTGAAGCTTTCTTT. Together with reference TRBV5-4 and TRBJ1-1, the CDR3 gives the full variable domain: ETGVTQSPTHLIKTRGQQVTLRCSSQSGHNTVSWYQQALGQGPQFIFQYYREEENGRGNFPPRFSGLQFPNYSSELNVNALELDDSALYLCASSPGQSPEAFFGQGTRLTVV.

The V and J genes are TRBV6-5 and TRBJ1-1; possible D gene TRBD1, 5 bases. The germline V gene has CDR1 MNHEY and CDR2 SVGAGI. Trimming shortened V by 7 bases and J by 1 base, and 13 bases separated the two germline ends. This CDR3 is built from 14 residues. This chain's CDR3 is CASTGGDSNTEAFF. The CDR3 DNA reads as TGTGCCAGCACGGGGGGGGATTCGAACACTGAAGCTTTCTTT.

The V gene is TRBV19, the J gene TRBJ2-5; no reliable D call. Germline CDR1 reads LNHDA; CDR2 reads SQIVND (reference sequence). There are 12 residues in the CDR3. Trimming stripped 5 bases from V and 2 bases from J, with 6 bases between. The chain's CDR3 is CASSFQQETQYF. CDR3 bases: TGTGCCAGTAGTTTTCAACAAGAGACCCAGTACTTC.

The chain is built from TRBV28 and TRBJ1-1, with D unresolved. This CDR3 has 13 amino acids. Looked up from germline, CDR1 is MDHEN and CDR2 is SYDVKM. Trimming took off 9 bases at V and 5 bases at J, with 16 bases between the two ends. Written as DNA, the CDR3 is TGTGCCAGTGGGTCCCCTTGGCGGACTGAAGCTTTCTTT. Amino acid sequence: CASGSPWRTEAFF.

V is TRBV21-1 and J is TRBJ2-5; the tabulated D call, TRBD1, remains unverified against the DNA. TRBV21-1 is noted as a pseudogene. The CDR3 loop spans 16 amino acids. The CDR3 DNA reads as TGTGCCAGCAGCAAAGCATACCAGGGAATGAGAGAGACCCAGTACTTC. Its protein is CASSKAYQGMRETQYF.

This chain joins TRBV28 and TRBJ2-7; D remains ambiguous. CDR1 and CDR2 from the germline V gene are MDHEN and SYDVKM. The CDR3 runs to 16 residues. The V end lost 7 bases, the J end lost 4 bases, and 23 bases lay between the germline ends. CDR3 bases: TGTGCCAGCACATCCGGTTCCGCCATCCTGCCTTACGAGCAGTACTTC. Translation: CASTSGSAILPYEQYF.

The chain recombines TRBV7-9 with TRBJ2-1, with 10 nucleotides matching TRBD2. The junction had 8 bases not matched to a gene; V was cut back by 5 bases and J by 1 base. CDR1 is SEHNR, CDR2 FQNEAQ, per germline (reference sequence). This CDR3 is 17 amino acids long. In nucleotides, the CDR3 is TGTGCCAGCAGCCCGACCCTACTAGCGGGGTCCTACAATGAGCAGTTCTTC. Translated, it gives CASSPTLLAGSYNEQFF.

This rearrangement joins TRBV18 to TRBJ1-6, with D tentatively TRBD1 (5 bases). CDR1 KGHSH and CDR2 LQKENI come from the germline V gene. Trimming pared 0 bases from V and 14 bases from J, leaving 14 bases between. CDR3 length: 14 amino acids. Here the CDR3 reads CASSPPGNGASLHF. The CDR3 nucleotides read TGTGCCAGCTCACCACCGGGTAATGGGGCGTCCCTCCACTTT.

The chain links TRBV7-2 to TRBJ1-2, with 10 bases identical to TRBD1. Germline CDR1 SGHTA, CDR2 FQGNSA. V gave up 0 bases and J gave up 4 bases; unmatched junction bases: 2. CDR3 length: 15 amino acids. CDR3 nucleotides: TGTGCCAGCAGCTTAGCGGACAGGGGGGTCTATGGCTACACCTTC. Its protein product is CASSLADRGVYGYTF.

The rearrangement links TRBV4-3 to TRBJ2-1; 10 nucleotides agree with TRBD2. J was trimmed by 4 bases and V by 4 bases; bases with no gene match: 7. There are 16 residues in the CDR3. The germline gives CDR1 LGHNA, CDR2 YSLEER. CDR3 sequence: CASSPTGTSAYNEQFF. In DNA, the CDR3 is TGCGCCAGCAGCCCAACCGGGACTAGCGCTTACAATGAGCAGTTCTTC.

The CDR3 sequence: CASSPRGLADYEQYF. In nucleotides, the CDR3 is TGTGCCAGCTCACCACGGGGACTAGCGGACTACGAGCAGTACTTC. V is TRBV18 and J is TRBJ2-7; 11 bases fit TRBD2. This CDR3 is 15 amino acids long. Germline CDR1 is KGHSH and CDR2 is LQKENI. V was pared by 1 base and J by 3 bases, with 2 bases of the junction left unmatched.

This sequence joins TRBV12-3 or TRBV12-4 and TRBJ2-7, with TRBD1 as a possible D gene (6 bases). The CDR3 has 13 amino acids. Trimming took 6 bases from V and 5 from J, leaving 14 bases between them. Here the CDR3 reads CASRPPGHNEQYF. DNA for the CDR3: TGTGCCAGCAGACCACCGGGACACAACGAGCAGTACTTC.

J is TRBJ2-1 and V is TRBV13; 10 bases are a match to TRBD2. CDR3 length equals 15 residues. Germline V lookup: CDR1 PRHDT, CDR2 FYEKMQ (reference sequence). The V and J ends lost 6 bases and 3 bases, in that order; junction bases with no gene match: 5. The CDR3 DNA reads as TGTGCCAGCAGGTCTAGCGGGAGCTTCTACAATGAGCAGTTCTTC. Residues: CASRSSGSFYNEQFF.

This chain links TRBV19 with TRBJ2-3; 12 bases match TRBD2. The germline gives CDR1 LNHDA, CDR2 SQIVND (reference sequence). The CDR3 contains 14 residues. Trimming removed 8 bases from V and 6 bases from J; junction bases left unmatched: 6. CDR3 residues: CASASGGAGDTQYF. CDR3 DNA: TGTGCCAGTGCTAGCGGGGGGGCCGGGGATACGCAGTATTTT.

This clone was seen only once. The chain recombines TRBV27 with TRBJ1-1, with D maybe TRBD1 (6 bases). Germline V lookup: CDR1 MNHEY, CDR2 SMNVEV (reference sequence). CDR3 length: 14 residues. V lost 2 bases to trimming and J lost 6 bases, with 13 bases between them. DNA of the CDR3: TGTGCCAGCAGTTTAATCTACAGGGCCCCTGAAGCTTTCTTT. Its protein product is CASSLIYRAPEAFF.

V is TRBV6-5 and J is TRBJ2-1, with 12 bases lining up with TRBD2. CDR3 length: 15 residues. The germline CDR1 and CDR2 sequences are MNHEY and SVGAGI. Trimming removed 10 bases from V and 9 bases from J; junction bases left unmatched: 13. This chain's CDR3 is CATTYLAGGPGEQFF. The CDR3 DNA follows: TGTGCCACTACCTATCTAGCGGGAGGGCCAGGTGAGCAGTTCTTC.